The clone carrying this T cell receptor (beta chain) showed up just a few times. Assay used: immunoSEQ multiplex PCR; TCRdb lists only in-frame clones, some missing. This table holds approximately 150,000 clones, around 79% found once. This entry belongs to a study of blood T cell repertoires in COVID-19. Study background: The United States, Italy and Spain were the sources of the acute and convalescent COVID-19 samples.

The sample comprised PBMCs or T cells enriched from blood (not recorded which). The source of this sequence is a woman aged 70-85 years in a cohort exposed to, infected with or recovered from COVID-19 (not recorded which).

The CDR3 loop reads CASSQVAGTSYEQYF. The CDR3 DNA follows: TGTGCCAGCAGCCAAGTTGCGGGGACTTCCTACGAGCAGTACTTC. The chain links TRBV4-2 to TRBJ2-7; D is possibly TRBD2 (6 bases). The CDR3 has 15 amino acids. Deletions cut 1 base from V and 1 base from J, with 11 bases between. Germline V CDR1 and CDR2: LGHNA, YNFKEQ.